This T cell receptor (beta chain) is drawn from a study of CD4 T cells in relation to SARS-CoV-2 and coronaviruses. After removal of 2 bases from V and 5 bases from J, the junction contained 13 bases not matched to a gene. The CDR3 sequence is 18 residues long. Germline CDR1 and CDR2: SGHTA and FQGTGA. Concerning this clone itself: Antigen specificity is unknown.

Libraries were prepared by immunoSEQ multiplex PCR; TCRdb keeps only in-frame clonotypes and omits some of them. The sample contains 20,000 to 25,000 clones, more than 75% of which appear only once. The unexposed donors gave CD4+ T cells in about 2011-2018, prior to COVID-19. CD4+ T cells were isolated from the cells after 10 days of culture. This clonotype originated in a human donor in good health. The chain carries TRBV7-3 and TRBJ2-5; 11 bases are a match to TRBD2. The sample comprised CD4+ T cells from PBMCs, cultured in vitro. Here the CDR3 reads CASSLQPSGRNYRETQYF. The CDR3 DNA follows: TGTGCCAGCAGCTTACAGCCTAGCGGGAGGAACTACAGGGAGACCCAGTACTTC.